One sample yielded the 24 T cell receptor beta chains listed below, sequenced in a study of T cell changes during pregnancy in multiple sclerosis. Assay used: immunoSEQ multiplex PCR; TCRdb lists only in-frame clones, some missing. The table has some 42,000 clones, more than 85% seen once. Specimen: CD4+ T cells from peripheral blood mononuclear cells, collected in the third trimester of pregnancy. All receptors come from a female donor with multiple sclerosis, enrolled in a pregnancy study.

The chain links TRBV6-1 to TRBJ2-7; no clear D. Germline CDR1 reads MNHNS; CDR2 reads SASEGT. Trimming cost V 9 bases and J 0 bases, with 12 bases left between them. This CDR3 is 13 amino acids long. Here the CDR3 DNA reads TGTGCCAGTGGGTCCCGGAGCTCCTACGAGCAGTACTTC. Translating it yields CASGSRSSYEQYF.

This rearrangement joins TRBV28 to TRBJ2-7, with D possibly TRBD2 on 6 matching bases. V gave up 6 bases and J gave up 5 bases, with 8 bases separating them. This CDR3 has 11 residues. The germline gives CDR1 MDHEN, CDR2 SYDVKM. The CDR3 loop reads CASSGTHEQYF. The CDR3 nucleotides are TGTGCCAGCAGCGGGACTCACGAGCAGTACTTC. Full variable domain (rest looked up from reference TRBV28 and TRBJ2-7): DVKVTQSSRYLVKRTGEKVFLECVQDMDHENMFWYRQDPGLGLRLIYFSYDVKMKEKGDIPEGYSVSREKKERFSLILESASTNQTSMYLCASSGTHEQYFGPGTRLTVT.

The chain joins TRBV5-5 to TRBJ1-2; TRBD1 matches 7 bases. V shed 1 base, J shed 5 bases, and the junction held 11 bases outside the gene matches. CDR1 is SGHKS, CDR2 YYEKEE, per germline (reference sequence). The CDR3 sequence is 16 residues long. The CDR3 DNA is TGTGCCAGCAGCTTGACAGGGGTGAGGTCAGGGTATGGCTACACCTTC. This encodes CASSLTGVRSGYGYTF.

This chain connects TRBV4-2 to TRBJ2-5, with D perhaps TRBD2 (7 bases). V gave up 0 bases and J gave up 5 bases, with 19 bases separating them. This CDR3 region has 17 residues. CDR1 is LGHNA and CDR2 is YNFKEQ in the germline V gene. For the CDR3, the DNA is TGTGCCAGCAGCCAAGATCCTATGGGGGGGGGCGGCGAGACCCAGTACTTC. This gives the protein CASSQDPMGGGGETQYF.

The chain links TRBV15 to TRBJ2-2, with TRBD1 matching 10 bases. Germline V gene data show CDR1 as LNHNV and CDR2 as YYDKDF (reference sequence). The trim removed 1 base at V and 6 bases at J, leaving 8 bases unmatched. The CDR3 contains 17 residues. CDR3 nucleotides: TGTGCCACCAGCAGAGGATCCGGACAGGGGGGGGCCGGGGAGCTGTTTTTT. Protein sequence: CATSRGSGQGGAGELFF.

The count of this clone is one. Because it lacks the conserved phenylalanine or tryptophan at the end, this CDR3 is likely a read error. No DNA is shown, since the ends of the CDR3 on it are uncertain; the CDR3 is the one TCRdb lists. The V and J genes are TRBV18 and TRBJ1-1; the table's TRBD1 call for D was not verified on the DNA. From germline, CDR1 is KGHSH and CDR2 LQKENI. 13 amino acids form the CDR3, both terminal residues included. The CDR3 loop is CASSPGAGTGIHL.

This clone came up once. This sequence joins TRBV5-8 and TRBJ1-4; no firm D call. The V end lost 5 bases, the J end lost 10 bases, and 6 bases lay between the germline ends. The CDR3 is 10 residues long. Per the germline V gene, CDR1 is SGHTS and CDR2 is YDEGEE. The CDR3 loop reads CASSSVKLFF. The CDR3 nucleotides are TGTGCCAGCAGTTCCGTAAAACTGTTTTTT.

The CDR3 sequence: CASSAGTSGPLWAYEQYF. CDR3 in DNA: TGTGCCAGCAGCGCTGGGACTAGCGGACCCTTGTGGGCCTACGAGCAGTACTTC. The genes are TRBV28 and TRBJ2-7, with 11 bases fitting TRBD2. Per the germline V gene, CDR1 is MDHEN and CDR2 is SYDVKM. The V segment lost 6 bases and the J segment 2 bases; nucleotides outside the gene matches: 15. The CDR3 contains 18 residues.

The rearrangement uses TRBV7-2 and TRBJ2-7, with TRBD2 as a possible D gene (6 bases). This CDR3 has 15 residues. The germline CDR1 and CDR2 sequences are SGHTA and FQGNSA. Trimming took off 4 bases at V and 2 bases at J, with 15 bases between the two ends. This chain's CDR3 is CASSSSRGSPYEQYF. Written as DNA, the CDR3 is TGTGCCAGCAGCTCATCTCGGGGGTCCCCCTACGAGCAGTACTTC.

The V gene is TRBV30, the J gene TRBJ1-3, with TRBD1 matching 11 bases. CDR1 GTSNPN and CDR2 SVGIG come from the germline V gene (reference sequence). The CDR3 runs 16 residues. The V and J ends lost 2 bases and 0 bases, in that order; junction bases with no gene match: 3. The CDR3 here is CAWSRTGGSSGNTIYF. CDR3 coding DNA: TGTGCCTGGAGTCGGACAGGGGGCTCCTCTGGAAACACCATATATTTT.

The chain is built from TRBV25-1 and TRBJ1-2; D is unresolved. The length of the CDR3 is 14 residues. Trimming removed 2 bases at V and 7 bases at J, with 14 bases between. CDR1 MGHDK and CDR2 SYGVNS come from the germline V gene. CDR3 nucleotide sequence: TGTGCCAGCAGTGAACCGGGGAGACCTTCTGGCTACACCTTC. It yields the protein CASSEPGRPSGYTF.

The chain carries TRBV19 and TRBJ1-3, with TRBD1 identical over 7 bases. This CDR3 is 17 amino acids long. The germline gives CDR1 LNHDA, CDR2 SQIVND (reference sequence). Unmatched junction bases numbered 9, after V lost 3 bases and J lost 1 base. The CDR3 nucleotides read TGTGCCAGTAGTATCTCGGGGCCACAGGGGTCTGGAAACACCATATATTTT. It yields the protein CASSISGPQGSGNTIYF.

The chain joins TRBV5-5 to TRBJ2-3; 7 positions agree with TRBD2. The V and J ends lost 5 bases and 5 bases, in that order; junction bases with no gene match: 5. The CDR3 totals 13 residues. Germline-derived CDR1 and CDR2 are SGHKS and YYEKEE (reference sequence). CDR3 DNA sequence: TGTGCCAGCAGTCGGCCGGGGGGAGATACGCAGTATTTT. The encoded protein is CASSRPGGDTQYF.

V gene TRBV7-2 combines with J gene TRBJ1-3; D call uncertain. Trimming left V 3 bases short and J 2 bases short, with 14 bases between. Looked up from germline, CDR1 is SGHTA and CDR2 is FQGNSA. The CDR3 contains 16 residues. CDR3 residues: CASSFSPGSTGNTIYF. The CDR3 DNA sequence: TGTGCCAGCAGCTTTAGTCCGGGATCCACTGGAAACACCATATATTTT.

The gene calls are TRBV5-4 and TRBJ1-4; 11 bases are a match to TRBD1. Germline trimming cut 2 bases from V and 7 bases from J; bases unmatched to any gene: 1. Germline-derived CDR1 and CDR2 are SGHNT and YYREEE (reference sequence). The CDR3 has 14 residues. Written as DNA, the CDR3 is TGTGCCAGCAGCTTAGGGACAGGGGGTGAAAAACTGTTTTTT. Its translation: CASSLGTGGEKLFF.

This sequence joins TRBV28 and TRBJ2-7, with TRBD1 identical over 7 bases. This CDR3 has 15 residues. Germline V gene lookup returns CDR1 MDHEN and CDR2 SYDVKM. The trim removed 6 bases at V and 7 bases at J, leaving 15 bases unmatched. The CDR3 protein is CASSPDRVRAREQYF. CDR3 in DNA: TGTGCCAGCAGCCCCGACAGGGTGAGAGCTCGGGAGCAGTACTTC.

The V and J genes are TRBV2 and TRBJ2-5, with 7 bases that match TRBD1. CDR1 SNHLY and CDR2 FYNNEI come from the germline V gene. The CDR3 has 14 residues. V lost 3 bases and J lost 5; bases outside the gene matches: 6. The CDR3 region has the DNA TGTGCCAGCAGTGATCGTAGGGGGCAGGAGACCCAGTACTTC. Its translation: CASSDRRGQETQYF.

The chain joins TRBV7-2 to TRBJ2-7; no definite D call. Trimming left V 1 base short and J 3 bases short, with 7 bases between. Germline-derived CDR1 and CDR2 are SGHTA and FQGNSA. The CDR3 has 13 amino acids. In DNA form, the CDR3 reads TGTGCCAGCAGCTTAGGGTCAGACTACGAGCAGTACTTC. It yields the protein CASSLGSDYEQYF.

The chain joins TRBV28 to TRBJ1-3, with TRBD1 matching 9 bases. CDR3 length: 16 amino acids. CDR1 and CDR2 from the germline V gene are MDHEN and SYDVKM. Trimming took 7 bases from V and 0 from J; bases not matched to a gene: 7. This CDR3 is CASTETGGNSGNTIYF. The CDR3, as DNA: TGTGCCAGCACCGAGACAGGGGGAAACTCTGGAAACACCATATATTTT.

Only one count was recorded for this clone. J is TRBJ1-6 and V is TRBV4-2, with 9 bases matching TRBD1. The CDR3 sequence is 16 residues long. The ends lost 6 bases at V and 10 bases at J; junction bases unmatched: 13. Germline V CDR1 and CDR2: LGHNA, YNFKEQ. DNA of the CDR3: TGTGCCAGCAGGCTATACCCGGACAGGGGCGGCTCACCCCTCCACTTT. The encoded protein is CASRLYPDRGGSPLHF.

This clone has a single count. This sequence joins TRBV7-6 and TRBJ2-7; 7 bases agree with TRBD2. The V and J ends lost 5 bases and 1 base, in that order; junction bases with no gene match: 8. This CDR3 comprises 15 residues. Germline-derived CDR1 and CDR2 are SGHVS and FNYEAQ. The CDR3 loop reads CASSPSHGRSYEQYF. CDR3 DNA sequence: TGTGCCAGCAGCCCCTCCCACGGGAGGTCCTACGAGCAGTACTTC.

The chain recombines TRBV25-1 with TRBJ1-1; D possibly corresponds to TRBD1 (6 bases). The germline gives CDR1 MGHDK, CDR2 SYGVNS. There are 14 residues in the CDR3. The V end was cut by 7 bases, the J end by 2 bases, with 14 bases between. The CDR3 DNA is TGTGCCAGCACCAGGACAGAGCTTAACACTGAAGCTTTCTTT. This gives the protein CASTRTELNTEAFF.

The chain has TRBV2 and TRBJ2-1; D is perhaps TRBD2 (5 bases). CDR1 and CDR2 (germline): SNHLY, FYNNEI. This CDR3 contains 13 residues. V was clipped by 7 bases and J by 0 bases, with 7 bases between them. As DNA, the CDR3 is TGTGCCAGCAAAGGGAGCTCCTACAATGAGCAGTTCTTC. This codes for CASKGSSYNEQFF. Complete variable domain (other parts from reference TRBV2 and TRBJ2-1): EPEVTQTPSHQVTQMGQEVILRCVPISNHLYFYWYRQILGQKVEFLVSFYNNEISEKSEIFDDQFSVERPDGSNFTLKIRSTKLEDSAMYFCASKGSSYNEQFFGPGTRLTVL.

The genes are TRBV7-2 and TRBJ1-1; D gene uncertain. The V and J ends lost 1 base and 1 base respectively, with 7 bases between them. The CDR3 contains 14 residues. Germline CDR1 SGHTA, CDR2 FQGNSA. The CDR3 is CASSLGHTNTEAFF. The CDR3 DNA sequence: TGTGCCAGCAGCTTAGGGCATACGAACACTGAAGCTTTCTTT.